The next 15 T cell receptor beta chains were all read from a single sample in a study of T cell repertoires in aging, cancer and after chemotherapy. The template was genomic DNA from peripheral blood, not RNA. Multiplex touch-down PCR with TRB-A/B primers amplified rearranged V-D-J TRB sequences. TCRdb re-called the multiplex PCR reads through MiXCR, storing one row per CDR3 protein. The sample includes approximately 10,000 distinct CDR3 sequences, roughly 42% of them seen just once. The sequencing input was blood. These TCRs come from a human donor in good health.

This chain joins TRBV6-1 and TRBJ2-1, with D tentatively TRBD2 (6 bases). Deletions cut 5 bases from V and 8 bases from J, with 16 bases between. Germline V lookup: CDR1 MNHNS, CDR2 SASEGT. The CDR3 loop spans 14 amino acids. CDR3 DNA: TGTGCCAGCAGTTTTCGGGAGCCCTGGGATGAGCAGTTCTTC. Its protein product is CASSFREPWDEQFF.

The J gene is TRBJ2-7, the V gene TRBV6-5, with 16 bases lining up with TRBD2. The CDR3 contains 20 residues. V was pared by 6 bases and J by 1 base, with 15 bases of the junction left unmatched. Germline V gene lookup returns CDR1 MNHEY and CDR2 SVGAGI. The CDR3 spells CASSTAPGTSGRGPSYEQYF. The CDR3 coding sequence is TGTGCCAGCAGCACCGCCCCCGGGACTAGCGGGAGGGGCCCATCCTACGAGCAGTACTTC.

In its sample, this clonotype was seen a few times. This sequence joins TRBV12-3 or TRBV12-4 and TRBJ1-1; D gene uncertain. V lost 3 bases and J lost 1, with 6 bases in between. The CDR3 runs to 13 residues. The CDR3 sequence: CASSFTENTEAFF. The CDR3 DNA reads as TGTGCCAGCAGTTTTACGGAGAACACTGAAGCTTTCTTT.

The chain combines TRBV20-1 with TRBJ2-5; 8 positions agree with TRBD2. V was pared by 4 bases and J by 5 bases, with 18 bases of the junction left unmatched. This CDR3 region has 17 residues. Looked up from germline, CDR1 is DFQATT and CDR2 is SNEGSKA (reference sequence). For the CDR3, the DNA is TGCAGTGCTACCGGACTAGCCCGGACTATAAGAGGGGAGACCCAGTACTTC. It encodes CSATGLARTIRGETQYF.

The DNA for the CDR3 is TGTGCCAGCAGTTGGGGACAGGGGGGCAATCAGCCCCAGCATTTT. It codes for CASSWGQGGNQPQHF. The chain recombines TRBV6-2 or TRBV6-3 with TRBJ1-5; 11 bases fit TRBD1. V was clipped by 4 bases and J by 2 bases; unmatched bases: 1. The germline V gene has CDR1 MNHEY and CDR2 SVGEGT. CDR3 length: 15 amino acids.

This clonotype was found a few times. The chain uses TRBV27 and TRBJ1-5; D is perhaps TRBD1 (6 bases). This CDR3 region has 17 residues. The germline V and J ends were trimmed by 1 base and 0 bases, with 13 bases remaining between them. CDR1 is MNHEY, CDR2 SMNVEV, per germline (reference sequence). The CDR3 nucleotides are TGTGCCAGCAGTTTATGGGGGCGGATTGATAGCAATCAGCCCCAGCATTTT. This gives the protein CASSLWGRIDSNQPQHF.

V is TRBV19 and J is TRBJ1-5, with TRBD1 matching over 9 bases. The CDR3 is 13 amino acids. CDR1 and CDR2 from the germline V gene are LNHDA and SQIVND (reference sequence). Trimming took 7 bases from V and 7 from J; bases not matched to a gene: 5. This CDR3 is CASKGQGWQPQHF. Here the CDR3 DNA reads TGTGCCAGTAAAGGACAGGGGTGGCAGCCCCAGCATTTT. The full variable domain, rest sourced from reference TRBV19 and TRBJ1-5, is DGGITQSPKYLFRKEGQNVTLSCEQNLNHDAMYWYRQDPGQGLRLIYYSQIVNDFQKGDIAEGYSVSREKKESFPLTVTSAQKNPTAFYLCASKGQGWQPQHFGDGTRLSIL.

V and J are TRBV27 and TRBJ2-7; D is uncertain. The germline CDR1 and CDR2 sequences are MNHEY and SMNVEV (reference sequence). This CDR3 spans 14 amino acids. Between the trimmed V and J ends, which lost 1 base and 7 bases, there was a span of 14 bases. This CDR3 is CASSLLTQTREQYF. CDR3 nucleotides: TGTGCCAGCAGTTTATTGACACAGACGAGAGAGCAGTACTTC.

This clonotype showed up just a few times. V and J are TRBV6-1 and TRBJ2-3; D is undetermined. The germline V and J ends were trimmed by 6 bases and 0 bases, with 10 bases remaining between them. Germline lookup yields CDR1 MNHNS and CDR2 SASEGT. The CDR3 spans 14 residues. CDR3: CASRIQTSTDTQYF. In DNA, the CDR3 is TGTGCCAGCAGAATACAAACCAGCACAGATACGCAGTATTTT.

The chain is built from TRBV7-9 and TRBJ1-1; D is unresolved. Germline loops: CDR1 SEHNR, CDR2 FQNEAQ (reference sequence). The CDR3 totals 11 residues. Between the trimmed V and J ends, which lost 5 bases and 10 bases, there was a span of 11 bases. The CDR3 reads CASSADRPAFF. CDR3 sequence (DNA): TGTGCCAGCAGCGCGGACCGACCAGCTTTCTTT.

CDR3 DNA: TGTGCCAGCAGACCGGAAGGACAGAAAAACTATGGCTACACCTTC. It specifies CASRPEGQKNYGYTF. The chain uses TRBV6-5 and TRBJ1-2; D might be TRBD1 (6 bases). Trimming stripped 6 bases from V and 2 bases from J, with 16 bases between. There are 15 residues in the CDR3. Germline assignment: CDR1 MNHEY and CDR2 SVGAGI.

The J gene is TRBJ1-2, the V gene TRBV2; D possibly corresponds to TRBD1 (5 bases). The germline V gene encodes CDR1 SNHLY and CDR2 FYNNEI. CDR3 length: 13 residues. The V gene lost 2 bases and the J gene lost 7 bases, with 11 bases spanning the gap. The DNA of the CDR3 is TGTGCCAGCAGTGAAATCGTCAGGGCTGGCTACACCTTC. It specifies CASSEIVRAGYTF.

The V gene is TRBV7-3, the J gene TRBJ2-5; 16 positions agree with TRBD2. The CDR3 length is 17 residues. From germline, CDR1 is SGHTA and CDR2 FQGTGA. V lost 5 bases and J lost 3; bases outside the gene matches: 6. CDR3 nucleotide sequence: TGTGCCAGCAGCGAAGGGACTAGCGGGGGGGCCGAAGAGACCCAGTACTTC. Protein product: CASSEGTSGGAEETQYF.

The rearrangement uses TRBV28 and TRBJ1-5, with D perhaps TRBD1 (6 bases). The CDR3 sequence is 16 residues long. Trimming removed 7 bases at V and 4 bases at J, with 20 bases between. Per the germline V gene, CDR1 is MDHEN and CDR2 is SYDVKM. The CDR3 loop is CASTRRTELMNQPQHF. Here the CDR3 DNA reads TGTGCCAGCACGAGGAGGACAGAACTTATGAATCAGCCCCAGCATTTT.

This sequence joins TRBV12-3 or TRBV12-4 and TRBJ1-1; 8 positions agree with TRBD1. This CDR3 comprises 14 residues. V lost 0 bases and J lost 12; bases outside the gene matches: 9. The CDR3 is CASSLADRETWPFF. The DNA of the CDR3 is TGTGCCAGCAGTTTAGCGGACAGGGAGACCTGGCCTTTCTTT.